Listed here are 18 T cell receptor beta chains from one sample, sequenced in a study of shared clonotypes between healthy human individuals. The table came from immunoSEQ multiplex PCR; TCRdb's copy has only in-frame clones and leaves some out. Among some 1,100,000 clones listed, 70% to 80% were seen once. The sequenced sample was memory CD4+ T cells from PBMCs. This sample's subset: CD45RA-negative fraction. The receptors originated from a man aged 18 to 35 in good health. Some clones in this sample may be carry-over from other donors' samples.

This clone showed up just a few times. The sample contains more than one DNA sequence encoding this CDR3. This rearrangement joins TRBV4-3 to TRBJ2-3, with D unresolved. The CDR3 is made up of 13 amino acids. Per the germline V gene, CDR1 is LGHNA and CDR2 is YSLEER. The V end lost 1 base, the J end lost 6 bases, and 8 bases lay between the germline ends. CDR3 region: CASSQGPTDTQYF. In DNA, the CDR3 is TGCGCCAGCAGCCAAGGTCCAACGGATACGCAGTATTTT.

In DNA form, the CDR3 reads TGTGCCACCTCACAGGAGCCCTCCATGAACACTGAAGCTTTCTTT. Encoded protein: CATSQEPSMNTEAFF. This sequence joins TRBV10-3 and TRBJ1-1; possible D gene TRBD1, 5 bases. Trimming left V 10 bases short and J 0 bases short, with 18 bases between. Germline V gene data show CDR1 as ENHRY and CDR2 as SYGVKD. The CDR3 contains 15 residues.

CDR3 sequence reads: CAWSVSLYEQYF. The DNA for the CDR3 is TGTGCCTGGAGTGTGAGTTTGTACGAGCAGTACTTC. This chain uses TRBV30 with TRBJ2-7; D call uncertain. This CDR3 comprises 12 residues. V lost 0 bases and J 4 bases, leaving 7 bases between the germline ends. CDR1 and CDR2 from the germline V gene are GTSNPN and SVGIG (reference sequence). Full variable domain (rest looked up from reference TRBV30 and TRBJ2-7): SQTIHQWPATLVQPVGSPLSLECTVEGTSNPNLYWYRQAAGRGLQLLFYSVGIGQISSEVPQNLSASRPQDRQFILSSKKLLLSDSGFYLCAWSVSLYEQYFGPGTRLTVT.

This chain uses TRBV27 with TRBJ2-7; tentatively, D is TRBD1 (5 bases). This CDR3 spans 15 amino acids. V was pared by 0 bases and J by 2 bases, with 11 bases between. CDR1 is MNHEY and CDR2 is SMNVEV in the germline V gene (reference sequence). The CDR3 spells CASSLSSQGAYEQYF. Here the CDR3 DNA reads TGTGCCAGCAGTTTATCGTCTCAGGGTGCCTACGAGCAGTACTTC.

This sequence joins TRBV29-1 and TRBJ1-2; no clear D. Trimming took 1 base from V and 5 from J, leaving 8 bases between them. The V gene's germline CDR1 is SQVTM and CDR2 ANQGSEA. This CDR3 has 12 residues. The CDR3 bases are TGCAGCGTTGAAGGTGTTAGGTATGGCTACACCTTC. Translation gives CSVEGVRYGYTF.

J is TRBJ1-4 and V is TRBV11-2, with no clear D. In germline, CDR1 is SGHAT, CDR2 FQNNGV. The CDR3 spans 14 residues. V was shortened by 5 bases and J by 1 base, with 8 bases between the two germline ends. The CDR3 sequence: CASSAPGTNEKLFF. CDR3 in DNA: TGTGCCAGCAGCGCCCCGGGAACTAATGAAAAACTGTTTTTT.

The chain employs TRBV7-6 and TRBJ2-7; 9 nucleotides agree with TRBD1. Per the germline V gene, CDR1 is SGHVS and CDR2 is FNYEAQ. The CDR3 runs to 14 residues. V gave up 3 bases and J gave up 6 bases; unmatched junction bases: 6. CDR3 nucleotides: TGTGCCAGCAGCTTCGAACAGGGGGCGGGCGAGCAGTACTTC. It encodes CASSFEQGAGEQYF.

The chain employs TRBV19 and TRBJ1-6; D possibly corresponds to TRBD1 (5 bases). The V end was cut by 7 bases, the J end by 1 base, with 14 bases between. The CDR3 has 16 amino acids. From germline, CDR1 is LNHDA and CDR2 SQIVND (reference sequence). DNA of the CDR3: TGTGCCAGTACCCCTTGGGGGGGATCCTATAATTCACCCCTCCACTTT. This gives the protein CASTPWGGSYNSPLHF.

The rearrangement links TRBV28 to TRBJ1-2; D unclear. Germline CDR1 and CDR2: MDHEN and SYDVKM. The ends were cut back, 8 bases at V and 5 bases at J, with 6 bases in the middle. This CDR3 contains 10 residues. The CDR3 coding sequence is TGTGCCAGCTACCTGTATGGCTACACCTTC. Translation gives CASYLYGYTF.

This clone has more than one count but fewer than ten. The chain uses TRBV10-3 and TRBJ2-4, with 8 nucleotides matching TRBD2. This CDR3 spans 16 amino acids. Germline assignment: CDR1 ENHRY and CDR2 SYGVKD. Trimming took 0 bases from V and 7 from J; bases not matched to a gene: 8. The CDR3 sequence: CAISESRGEGWNIQYF. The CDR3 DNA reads TGTGCCATCAGTGAGTCGCGGGGGGAGGGCTGGAACATTCAGTACTTC.

The CDR3 DNA is TGCAGCGTTGAAGAATGGGGAAGCACAGATACGCAGTATTTT. Its protein product is CSVEEWGSTDTQYF. The chain links TRBV29-1 to TRBJ2-3; D uncertain. Looked up from germline, CDR1 is SQVTM and CDR2 is ANQGSEA. CDR3 length: 14 residues. The ends were cut back, 0 bases at V and 0 bases at J, with 7 bases in the middle.

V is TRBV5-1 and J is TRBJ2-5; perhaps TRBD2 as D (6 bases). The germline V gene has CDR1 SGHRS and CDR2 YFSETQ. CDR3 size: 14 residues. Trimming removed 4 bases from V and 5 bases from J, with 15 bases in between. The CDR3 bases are TGCGCCAGCAGCCCTGCTCCTAGCGTTGAGACCCAGTACTTC. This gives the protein CASSPAPSVETQYF. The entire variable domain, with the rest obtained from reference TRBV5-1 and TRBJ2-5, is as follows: KAGVTQTPRYLIKTRGQQVTLSCSPISGHRSVSWYQQTPGQGLQFLFEYFSETQRNKGNFPGRFSGRQFSNSRSEMNVSTLELGDSALYLCASSPAPSVETQYFGPGTRLLVL.

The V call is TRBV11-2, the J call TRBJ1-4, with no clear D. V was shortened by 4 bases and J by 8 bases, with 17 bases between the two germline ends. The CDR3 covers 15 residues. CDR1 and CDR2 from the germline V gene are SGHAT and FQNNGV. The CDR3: CASSSRLVTGEKLFF. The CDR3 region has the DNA TGTGCCAGCAGCTCCCGTTTGGTTACGGGGGAAAAACTGTTTTTT.

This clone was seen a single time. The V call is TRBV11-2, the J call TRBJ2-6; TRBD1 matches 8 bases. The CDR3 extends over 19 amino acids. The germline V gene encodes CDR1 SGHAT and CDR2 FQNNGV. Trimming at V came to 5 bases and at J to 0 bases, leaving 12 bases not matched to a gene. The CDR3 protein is CASSPRQGALSSGANVLTF. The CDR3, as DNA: TGTGCCAGCAGCCCTAGGCAGGGGGCCTTGAGCTCTGGGGCCAACGTCCTGACTTTC.

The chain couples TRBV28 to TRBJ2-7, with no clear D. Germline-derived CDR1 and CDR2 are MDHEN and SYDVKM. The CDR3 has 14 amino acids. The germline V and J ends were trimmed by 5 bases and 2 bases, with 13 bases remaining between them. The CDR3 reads CASSPGYSTYEQYF. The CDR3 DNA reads TGTGCCAGCAGTCCCGGCTACAGTACCTACGAGCAGTACTTC.

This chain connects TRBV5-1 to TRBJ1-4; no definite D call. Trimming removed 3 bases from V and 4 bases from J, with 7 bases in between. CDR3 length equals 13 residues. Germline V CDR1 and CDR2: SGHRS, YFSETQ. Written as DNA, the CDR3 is TGCGCCAGCAGCTCTGGTTATAATGAAAAACTGTTTTTT. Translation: CASSSGYNEKLFF.

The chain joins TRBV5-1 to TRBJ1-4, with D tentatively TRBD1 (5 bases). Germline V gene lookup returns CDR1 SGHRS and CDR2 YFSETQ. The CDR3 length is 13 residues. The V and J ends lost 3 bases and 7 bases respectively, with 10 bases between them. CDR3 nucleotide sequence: TGCGCCAGCAGCTCCGGGACCGGTGAAAAACTGTTTTTT. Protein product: CASSSGTGEKLFF.

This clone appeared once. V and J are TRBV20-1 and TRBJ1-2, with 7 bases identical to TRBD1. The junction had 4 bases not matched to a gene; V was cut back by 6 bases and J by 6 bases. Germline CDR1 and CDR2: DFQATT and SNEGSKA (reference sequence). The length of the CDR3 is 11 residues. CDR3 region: CSALTGNGYTF. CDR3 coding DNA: TGCAGTGCCCTGACAGGGAATGGCTACACCTTC.